The rows below give T cell receptor beta chains drawn from one sample of a study of T cells in tuberculosis. Clones were sequenced by immunoSEQ multiplex PCR, and TCRdb holds only the in-frame ones, with some missing. This repertoire shows 35,000 to 45,000 clones, roughly 94% found once; its top ten account for almost 4.5%. The source was PBMCs, collected at tuberculosis diagnosis. The receptor set was obtained from an adult with tuberculosis. The CDR3 runs from the conserved cysteine through the conserved F or W. The D gene is left open where the match is weak. The size of a clone is reported for some rows only, either as once, few or many, or as a class for expanded clones.

clone size	V gene	D gene	J gene	CDR3 DNA	CDR3 protein
.	TRBV4-2	.	TRBJ1-2	TGTGCCAGCAGCCAAGACGACAGCTATGGCTACACCTTC	CASSQDDSYGYTF
.	TRBV9	TRBD2	TRBJ2-2	TGTGCCAGCAGCGTAGCGGCTAGCGGGGCGGACGGGGAGCTGTTTTTT	CASSVAASGADGELFF
.	TRBV10-3	.	TRBJ1-2	TGTGCCATCAGCACCTACCGGGACTCAAATGGCTACACCTTC	CAISTYRDSNGYTF
.	TRBV6-1	.	TRBJ1-6	TGTGCCAGCAGTGAAATCCGAGGGAGAAGGTATAATTCACCCCTCCACTTT	CASSEIRGRRYNSPLHF
.	TRBV7-8	TRBD2	TRBJ2-7	TGTGCCAGCAGCTTAGGCGGCGGGGGGGCTGGCGAGCAGTACTTC	CASSLGGGGAGEQYF
.	TRBV6-5	.	TRBJ1-1	TGTGCCAGCAGTATCCGGGGGGGCTACACTGAAGCTTTCTTT	CASSIRGGYTEAFF
.	TRBV6-1	.	TRBJ2-4	TGTGCCAGCGGGGGACTAGCCAAAAACATTCAGTACTTC	CASGGLAKNIQYF
.	TRBV5-1	.	TRBJ1-2	TGCGCCAGCAGCTTGGTCCGCGGGAACTATGGCTACACCTTC	CASSLVRGNYGYTF
.	TRBV19	.	TRBJ1-2	TGTGCCAGTAGTCGCGCTACAGGGTTCTTTGGCTACACCTTC	CASSRATGFFGYTF
.	TRBV11-2	.	TRBJ1-1	TGTGCCAGCAGCTTCCCGGGGATCATGAACACTGAAGCTTTCTTT	CASSFPGIMNTEAFF
.	TRBV9	.	TRBJ2-4	TGTGCCAGCAGCGTAGCTACTGGGAGGACCAAAAACATTCAGTACTTC	CASSVATGRTKNIQYF
.	TRBV30	.	TRBJ2-7	TGTGCCTCCGACCTGGGCACCTCCTACGAGCAGTACTTC	CASDLGTSYEQYF
.	TRBV25-1	.	TRBJ1-1	TGTGCCAGCAGTGAAAAAGGGACTATAAAGAACACTGAAGCTTTCTTT	CASSEKGTIKNTEAFF
.	TRBV10-1	TRBD2	TRBJ2-3	TGCGCCAGCAGTGTCCAGACTAGCGGGGGGAACCGCCGGGCGGATACGCAGTATTTT	CASSVQTSGGNRRADTQYF
.	TRBV30	.	TRBJ1-3	TGTGCCTGGAAGATAGGACAGAGCTCTGGAAACACCATATATTTT	CAWKIGQSSGNTIYF
.	TRBV2	.	TRBJ1-3	TGTGCCAGCAGTGTCAGCTCTGGAAACACCATATATTTT	CASSVSSGNTIYF
.	TRBV7-6	.	TRBJ1-5	TGTGCCAGCAGCTTTGGCAGCGATCAGCCCCAGCATTTT	CASSFGSDQPQHF
.	TRBV10-3	TRBD1	TRBJ1-2	TGTGCCATCAGTGAGCCACAGGGGGCCCCAAACTATGGCTACACCTTC	CAISEPQGAPNYGYTF
.	TRBV15	TRBD1	TRBJ1-1	TGTGCCACCAGCAGAGCGCGGGACAGCCCTTGGGAAGCTTTCTTT	CATSRARDSPWEAFF
.	TRBV4-1	TRBD1	TRBJ1-4	TGCGCCAGCAGCCAAAATACAGACAGGGTGGGTGAAAAACTGTTTTTT	CASSQNTDRVGEKLFF
.	TRBV6-5	TRBD2	TRBJ2-2	TGTGCCACCACGGGGGGTGCGAACACCGGGGAGCTGTTTTTT	CATTGGANTGELFF
.	TRBV5-1	.	TRBJ1-2	TGCGCCAGCAGCTTCGCAACAGACAGTCGGGGGGGCTACACCTTC	CASSFATDSRGGYTF
.	TRBV9	TRBD1	TRBJ2-7	TGTGCCAGCAGCGCAGGGACAGGGACCTACGAGCAGTACTTC	CASSAGTGTYEQYF
.	TRBV7-9	.	TRBJ2-7	TGTGCCAGCAGCCCCACCGGACAACGGCAGTACTTC	CASSPTGQRQYF
.	TRBV7-2	.	TRBJ1-5	TGTGCCAGCAGCTCAGACAGCAGCAATCAGCCCCAGCATTTT	CASSSDSSNQPQHF
.	TRBV27	TRBD2	TRBJ2-7	TGTGCCAGCAGATCCACTAGCGGGGGACCTTACTACGAGCAGTACTTC	CASRSTSGGPYYEQYF
.	TRBV27	.	TRBJ1-1	TGTGCCAGCCGTGAGGCGGGCAGTCCAAACACTGAAGCTTTCTTT	CASREAGSPNTEAFF
.	TRBV25-1	.	TRBJ2-3	TGTGCCAGCAGTGTCCCAGGCACAGATACGCAGTATTTT	CASSVPGTDTQYF
.	TRBV11-3	.	TRBJ2-1	TGTGCCAGCAGCTTCGGGATGTACAATGAGCAGTTCTTC	CASSFGMYNEQFF
.	TRBV14	.	TRBJ2-5	TGTGCCAGCAGCCAAGTCCTGGGGACTTGGGAGACCCAGTACTTC	CASSQVLGTWETQYF
few	TRBV12-5	TRBD2	TRBJ2-5	TGTGCTAGTGGTTTGACTAATAGCGGGGGGGTCTGGGAGACCCAGTACTTC	CASGLTNSGGVWETQYF
.	TRBV7-2	TRBD1	TRBJ1-4	TGTGCCAGCAGCAATTTTCCGGGACAGCATAATGAAAAACTGTTTTTT	CASSNFPGQHNEKLFF
few	TRBV5-1	.	TRBJ2-1	TGCGCCAGCAGGAGGAATCGGGATGAGCAGTTCTTC	CASRRNRDEQFF
.	TRBV5-1	.	TRBJ2-7	TGCGCCAGCAGCGGCCTTAGCGGCCCCTACGAGCAGTACTTC	CASSGLSGPYEQYF
.	TRBV9	TRBD2	TRBJ2-7	TGTGCCAGCAGCGTAGACGGGGGGGCCTACGAGCAGTACTTC	CASSVDGGAYEQYF
.	TRBV29-1	TRBD1	TRBJ2-7	TGCAGCGTTGGACAGGGAATGTACGAGCAGTACTTC	CSVGQGMYEQYF
.	TRBV6-1	.	TRBJ1-2	TGTGCCACCGAAACAGGGACTAATTCCTATGGCTACACCTTC	CATETGTNSYGYTF
.	TRBV13	TRBD1	TRBJ2-5	TGTGCCAGCAGCCGAGGGACAGGGGGCCGAACAGAGACCCAGTACTTC	CASSRGTGGRTETQYF
.	TRBV6-5	.	TRBJ1-1	TGTGCCAGCAGTTACTCAGACAGGAACACTGAAGCTTTCTTT	CASSYSDRNTEAFF
.	TRBV5-1	.	TRBJ1-1	TGCGCCAGCAGCTTATCAGTGAACACTGAAGCTTTCTTT	CASSLSVNTEAFF
.	TRBV10-3	.	TRBJ1-2	TGTGCCATCAACCCGACAGGCGATGGCTACACCTTC	CAINPTGDGYTF
.	TRBV2	.	TRBJ1-2	TGTGCCAGCCAACGAGGGGGGGGAGAGGGCTACACCTTC	CASQRGGGEGYTF
.	TRBV28	.	TRBJ1-1	TGTGCCAGCAGTTTATTGAGAGAAGCTTTCTTT	CASSLLREAFF
.	TRBV5-1	.	TRBJ1-1	TGCGCCAGCAGCGAGTTACAGGTTAACGCTGAAGCTTTCTTT	CASSELQVNAEAFF